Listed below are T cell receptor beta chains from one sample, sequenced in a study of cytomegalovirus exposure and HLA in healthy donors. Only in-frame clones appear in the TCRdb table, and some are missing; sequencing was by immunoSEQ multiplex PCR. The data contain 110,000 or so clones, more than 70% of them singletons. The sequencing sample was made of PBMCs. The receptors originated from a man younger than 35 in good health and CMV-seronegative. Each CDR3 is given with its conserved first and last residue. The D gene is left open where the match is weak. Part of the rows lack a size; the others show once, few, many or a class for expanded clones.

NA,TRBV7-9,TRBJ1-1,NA,TGTGCCAGCAGCTTTCCTTCACCGGGACTCGGAGCTTTCTTT,CASSFPSPGLGAFF
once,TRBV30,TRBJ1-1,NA,TGTGCCTGGAGTCTAGGGGTACCACTGAATGAAGCTTTCTTT,CAWSLGVPLNEAFF
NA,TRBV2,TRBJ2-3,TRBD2,TGTGCCAACCGACCTGGGGGGGGGACCACAGATACGCAGTATTTT,CANRPGGGTTDTQYF
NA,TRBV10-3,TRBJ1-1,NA,TGTGCCATCAGGGGGCTCGGCACTGAAGCTTTCTTT,CAIRGLGTEAFF
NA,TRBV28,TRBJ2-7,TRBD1,TGTGCCAGCAGTTTAACCTCTACCGGGACAGGTTACGAGCAGTACTTC,CASSLTSTGTGYEQYF
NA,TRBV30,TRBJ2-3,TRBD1,TGTGCCTGGAGGCAGGGGGCGACAGATACGCAGTATTTT,CAWRQGATDTQYF
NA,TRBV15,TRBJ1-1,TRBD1,TGTGCCACAACCGGGACAGGGCTTTTGGGTGAAGCTTTCTTT,CATTGTGLLGEAFF
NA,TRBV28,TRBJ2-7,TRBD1,TGTGCCAGCAGCTACGGGACAGGGGGGTCCTACGAGCAGTACTTC,CASSYGTGGSYEQYF
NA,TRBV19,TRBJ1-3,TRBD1,TGTGCCAGTAGTGGCGGACAGGGTCGACACACCATATATTTT,CASSGGQGRHTIYF
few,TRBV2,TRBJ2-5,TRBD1,TGTGCCAGCAGTGGGACAGGGCGGATGGAGACCCAGTACTTC,CASSGTGRMETQYF
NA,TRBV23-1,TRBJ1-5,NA,TGCGCCAGCAGTCAATTAGGGACATGGTGCAATCAGCCCCAGCATTTT,CASSQLGTWCNQPQHF
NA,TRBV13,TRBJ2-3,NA,TGTGCCAGCAGCCGGAGGGACAGCACAGATACGCAGTATTTT,CASSRRDSTDTQYF
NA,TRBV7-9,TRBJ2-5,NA,TGTGCCAGCTCCCAGGGTTATGAGGAGACCCAGTACTTC,CASSQGYEETQYF
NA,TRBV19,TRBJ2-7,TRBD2,TGTGCCAGTAGTATTGCGGGGGACTACGAGCAGTACTTC,CASSIAGDYEQYF
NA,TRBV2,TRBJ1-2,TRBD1,TGTGCCAGCAGCCAAACAGGGGGCGCGGGCTACACCTTC,CASSQTGGAGYTF
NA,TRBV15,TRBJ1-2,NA,TGTGCCACCAGCAGAGATCTGTTGGAGACTCTCTATGGCTACACCTTC,CATSRDLLETLYGYTF
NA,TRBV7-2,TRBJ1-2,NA,TGTGCCAGCAGCCCCCATGGGAGGGGCAGCTATGGCTACACCTTC,CASSPHGRGSYGYTF
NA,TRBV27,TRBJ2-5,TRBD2,TGTGCCAGCAGTTTGACTAGCAAAGGGGAGACCCAGTACTTC,CASSLTSKGETQYF
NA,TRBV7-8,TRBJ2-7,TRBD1,TGTGCCAGCAGCCCCGGGACAGGGGGAGGCGAGCAGTACTTC,CASSPGTGGGEQYF
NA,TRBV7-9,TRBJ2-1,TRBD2,TGTGCCAGCAGCTCGGGACTAGCGGGGGCGTTCTTC,CASSSGLAGAFF
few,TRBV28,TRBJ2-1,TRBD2,TGTGCCAGCAGTGGACTAGCGGAGATAAACAATGAGCAGTTCTTC,CASSGLAEINNEQFF
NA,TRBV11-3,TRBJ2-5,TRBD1,TGTGCCAGCAGGTCCACAGGGGAAGAGACCCAGTACTTC,CASRSTGEETQYF
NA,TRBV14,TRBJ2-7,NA,TGTGCCAGCAGCCAAGATAACGGGTTACACTACGAGCAGTACTTC,CASSQDNGLHYEQYF
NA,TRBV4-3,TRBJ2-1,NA,TGCGCCAGCAGTCTTGCGGGCTTCTACAATGAGCAGTTCTTC,CASSLAGFYNEQFF
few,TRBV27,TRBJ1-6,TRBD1,TGTGCCAGCAGAGAAGAGGGACAGGGCTATAATTCACCCCTCCACTTT,CASREEGQGYNSPLHF
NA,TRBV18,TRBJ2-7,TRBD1,TGTGCCAGCTCGCCTATAGACAGGGGCGAGCAGTACTTC,CASSPIDRGEQYF
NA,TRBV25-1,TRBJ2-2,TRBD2,TGTGCCAGCACCAGCGGGAGAGGCACCGGGGAGCTGTTTTTT,CASTSGRGTGELFF
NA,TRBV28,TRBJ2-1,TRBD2,TGTGCCAGCAGTTGGACTAGCTTCGAGCAGTTCTTC,CASSWTSFEQFF
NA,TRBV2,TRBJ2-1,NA,TGTGCCAGCAGCGTGAGACAGGCCGCCTACAATGAGCAGTTCTTC,CASSVRQAAYNEQFF
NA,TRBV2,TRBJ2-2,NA,TGTGCCAGCAGTGAGTTGGAGGGATGGAACACCGGGGAGCTGTTTTTT,CASSELEGWNTGELFF
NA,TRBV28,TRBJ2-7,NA,TGTGCCAGCAGTTTTAACCCTAGCCACGAGCAGTACTTC,CASSFNPSHEQYF
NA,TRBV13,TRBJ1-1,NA,TGTGCCAGCAGCCTCAGTGCAAGAGGCACTGAAGCTTTCTTT,CASSLSARGTEAFF
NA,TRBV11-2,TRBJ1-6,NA,TGTGCCAGCAGCTTAGATAACAGTCTTGGTTCACCCCTCCACTTT,CASSLDNSLGSPLHF
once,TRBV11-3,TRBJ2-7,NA,TGTGCCAGCAGCCCCGGTCTAGCCGGGAGCTCCTACGAGCAGTACTTC,CASSPGLAGSSYEQYF
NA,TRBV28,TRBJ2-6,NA,TGTGCCAGCAACAGACTAAGGCAAGCTGGGGCCAACGTCCTGACTTTC,CASNRLRQAGANVLTF
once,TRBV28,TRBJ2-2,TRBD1,TGTGCCAGCAGTTTATCATGGACAGGGGACACCGGGGAGCTGTTTTTT,CASSLSWTGDTGELFF
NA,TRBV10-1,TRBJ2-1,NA,TGCGCCACTAAGAGCTCGTACGGTGAGCAGTTCTTC,CATKSSYGEQFF
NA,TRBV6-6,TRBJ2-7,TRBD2,TGTGCCAGCATTCCCGGGAGGGACAACTCCTACGAGCAGTACTTC,CASIPGRDNSYEQYF
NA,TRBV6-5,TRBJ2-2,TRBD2,TGTGCCAGCAGAAGAAGCGGGAGTGGCACCGGGGAGCTGTTTTTT,CASRRSGSGTGELFF
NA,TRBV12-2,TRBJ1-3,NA,TGTGCAAGTCGCTTAGCCTATGGTATGCGAATCTCTGGAAACACCATATATTTT,CASRLAYGMRISGNTIYF
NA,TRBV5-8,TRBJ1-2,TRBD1,TGTGCCAGCAGCCGCGAGGGACAGATCTATGGCTACACCTTC,CASSREGQIYGYTF
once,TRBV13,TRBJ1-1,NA,TGTGCCAGCAGCCGTGAAGAAACTTTGAACACTGAAGCTTTCTTT,CASSREETLNTEAFF
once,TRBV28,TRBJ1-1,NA,TGTGCCAGCAGTGCCCGTTTGGGGCCTGAAGCTTTCTTT,CASSARLGPEAFF
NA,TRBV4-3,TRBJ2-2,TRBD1,TGCGCCAGCAGCCAAGCCGGGACAGGGAACACCGGGGAGCTGTTTTTT,CASSQAGTGNTGELFF
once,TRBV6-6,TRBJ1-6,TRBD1,TGTGCCAGCAGTTCAATTGGGGGACAGTATAATTCACCCCTCCACTTT,CASSSIGGQYNSPLHF
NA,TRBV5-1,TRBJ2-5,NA,TGCGCCAGCAGCTTCGGGTCGGTTAACCAAGAGACCCAGTACTTC,CASSFGSVNQETQYF
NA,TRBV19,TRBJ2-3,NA,TGTGCCAGTAGTCTCCGCAGGCTGCATACGCAGTATTTT,CASSLRRLHTQYF
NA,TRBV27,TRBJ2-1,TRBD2,TGTGCCACCCGCCTTCTAGCGGGAGTGAACAATGAGCAGTTCTTC,CATRLLAGVNNEQFF
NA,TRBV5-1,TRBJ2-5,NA,TGCGCCAGCAGCTTGGGGACAGACCAAGAGACCCAGTACTTC,CASSLGTDQETQYF
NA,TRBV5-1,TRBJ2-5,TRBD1,TGCGCCAGCAGCCTGCAGCCGACAGGGTCGGAAGAGACCCAGTACTTC,CASSLQPTGSEETQYF
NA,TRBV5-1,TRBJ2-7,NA,TGCGCCAGCAGCTTTGTGACAGGAAACCACTACGAGCAGTACTTC,CASSFVTGNHYEQYF
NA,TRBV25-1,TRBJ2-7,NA,TGTGCCAGCAGGGACAGCCGATCCTACGAGCAGTACTTC,CASRDSRSYEQYF
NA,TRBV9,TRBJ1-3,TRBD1,TGTGCCAGCAGCACCGGGACAGCTGGAAACACCATATATTTT,CASSTGTAGNTIYF